These 4 T cell receptor beta chains share one sample of origin, sequenced in a study of blood T cell repertoires in COVID-19. The assay was immunoSEQ multiplex PCR, and TCRdb's table has in-frame clones only and misses some. The data show approximately 460,000 clones, 89% seen once. Sequencing was performed on peripheral blood. The receptor source for this set is a man aged 18 to 35 with COVID-19, enrolled during active disease.

This clone was detected many times. The chain is built from TRBV10-3 and TRBJ2-7; no clear D gene. V was cut by 6 bases and J by 6 bases, with 9 bases left in between. The CDR3 is made up of 11 amino acids. Per germline, CDR1 ENHRY and CDR2 SYGVKD. CDR3 DNA sequence: TGTGCCATCAGCGTGGGCAGCGAGCAGTACTTC. It encodes CAISVGSEQYF.

The chain employs TRBV13 and TRBJ2-1, with TRBD2 matching over 13 bases. The CDR3 is 16 amino acids. The ends lost 2 bases at V and 8 bases at J; junction bases unmatched: 6. Germline V gene sequence: CDR1 PRHDT, CDR2 FYEKMQ (reference sequence). CDR3 protein: CASSLSRTSGGYEQFF. CDR3 nucleotides: TGTGCCAGCAGCTTATCCCGGACTAGCGGGGGTTATGAGCAGTTCTTC.

This clone occurred a few times. The chain carries TRBV5-1 and TRBJ2-2, with 7 nucleotides matching TRBD1. Germline assignment: CDR1 SGHRS and CDR2 YFSETQ. CDR3 length equals 16 residues. Losses at the gene ends were 3 bases for V and 1 base for J; bases not matched to a gene: 6. CDR3 DNA: TGCGCCAGCAGCTCACAGGGGACGGGGAACACCGGGGAGCTGTTTTTT. Translating it yields CASSSQGTGNTGELFF.

The chain has TRBV2 and TRBJ1-2, with TRBD1 identical over 10 bases. Germline V lookup: CDR1 SNHLY, CDR2 FYNNEI. The J segment lost 8 bases and the V segment lost 4 bases, leaving 7 bases of the junction unmatched. The CDR3 consists of 14 residues. The CDR3 DNA is TGTGCCAGCAGTGGGCGGGACAGGGGATTCGGCTACACCTTC. It yields the protein CASSGRDRGFGYTF. The full variable domain, its missing parts supplied by reference TRBV2 and TRBJ1-2, is EPEVTQTPSHQVTQMGQEVILRCVPISNHLYFYWYRQILGQKVEFLVSFYNNEISEKSEIFDDQFSVERPDGSNFTLKIRSTKLEDSAMYFCASSGRDRGFGYTFGSGTRLTVV.